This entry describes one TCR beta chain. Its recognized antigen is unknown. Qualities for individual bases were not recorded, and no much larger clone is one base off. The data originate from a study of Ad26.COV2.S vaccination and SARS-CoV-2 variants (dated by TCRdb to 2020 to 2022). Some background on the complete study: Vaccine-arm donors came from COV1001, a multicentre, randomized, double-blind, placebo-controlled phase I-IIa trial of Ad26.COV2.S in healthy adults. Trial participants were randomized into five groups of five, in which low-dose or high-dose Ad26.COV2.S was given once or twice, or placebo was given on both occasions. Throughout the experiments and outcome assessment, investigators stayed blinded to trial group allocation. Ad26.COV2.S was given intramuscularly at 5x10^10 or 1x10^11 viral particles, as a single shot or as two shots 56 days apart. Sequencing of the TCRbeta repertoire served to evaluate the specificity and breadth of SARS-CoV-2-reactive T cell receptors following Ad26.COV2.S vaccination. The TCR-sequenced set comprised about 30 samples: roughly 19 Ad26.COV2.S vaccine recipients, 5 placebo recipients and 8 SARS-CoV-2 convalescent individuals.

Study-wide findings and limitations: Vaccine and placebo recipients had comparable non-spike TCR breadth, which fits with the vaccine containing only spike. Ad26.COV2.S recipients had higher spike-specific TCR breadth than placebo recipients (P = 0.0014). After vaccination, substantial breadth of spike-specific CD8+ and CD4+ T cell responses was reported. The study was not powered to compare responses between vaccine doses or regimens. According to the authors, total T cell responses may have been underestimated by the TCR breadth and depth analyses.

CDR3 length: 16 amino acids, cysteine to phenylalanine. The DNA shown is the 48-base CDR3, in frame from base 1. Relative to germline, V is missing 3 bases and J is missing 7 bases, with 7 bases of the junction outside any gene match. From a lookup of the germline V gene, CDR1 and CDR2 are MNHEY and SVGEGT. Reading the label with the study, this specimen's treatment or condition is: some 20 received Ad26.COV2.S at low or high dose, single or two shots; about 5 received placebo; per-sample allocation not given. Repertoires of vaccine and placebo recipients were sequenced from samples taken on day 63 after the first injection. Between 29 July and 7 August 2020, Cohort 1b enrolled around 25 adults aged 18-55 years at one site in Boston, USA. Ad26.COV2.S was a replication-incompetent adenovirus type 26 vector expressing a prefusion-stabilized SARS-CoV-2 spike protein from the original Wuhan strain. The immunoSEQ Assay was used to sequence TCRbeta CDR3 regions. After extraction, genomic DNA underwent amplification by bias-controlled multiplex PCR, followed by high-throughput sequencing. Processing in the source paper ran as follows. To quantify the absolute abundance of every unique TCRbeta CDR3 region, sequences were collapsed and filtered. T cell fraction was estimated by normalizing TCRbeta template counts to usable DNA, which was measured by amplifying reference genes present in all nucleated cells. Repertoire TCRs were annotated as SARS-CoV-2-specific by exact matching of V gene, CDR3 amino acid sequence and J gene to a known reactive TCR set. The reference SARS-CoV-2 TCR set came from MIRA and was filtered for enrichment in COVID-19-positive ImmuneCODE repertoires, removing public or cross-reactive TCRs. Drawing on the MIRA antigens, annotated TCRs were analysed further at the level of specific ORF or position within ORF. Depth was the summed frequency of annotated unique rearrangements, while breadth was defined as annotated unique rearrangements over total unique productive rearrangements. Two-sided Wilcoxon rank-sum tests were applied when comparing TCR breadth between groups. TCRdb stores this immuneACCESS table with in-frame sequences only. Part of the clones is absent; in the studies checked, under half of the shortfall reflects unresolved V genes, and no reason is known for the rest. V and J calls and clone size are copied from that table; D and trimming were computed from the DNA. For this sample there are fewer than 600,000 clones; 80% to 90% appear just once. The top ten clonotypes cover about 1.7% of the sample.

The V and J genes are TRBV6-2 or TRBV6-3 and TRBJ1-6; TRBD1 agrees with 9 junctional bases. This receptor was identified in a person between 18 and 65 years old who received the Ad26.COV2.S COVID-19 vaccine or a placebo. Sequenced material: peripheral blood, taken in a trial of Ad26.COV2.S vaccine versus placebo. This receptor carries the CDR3 CASSYTGQGKNSPLHF. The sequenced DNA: TGTGCCAGCAGTTATACCGGACAGGGGAAAAATTCACCCCTCCACTTT.